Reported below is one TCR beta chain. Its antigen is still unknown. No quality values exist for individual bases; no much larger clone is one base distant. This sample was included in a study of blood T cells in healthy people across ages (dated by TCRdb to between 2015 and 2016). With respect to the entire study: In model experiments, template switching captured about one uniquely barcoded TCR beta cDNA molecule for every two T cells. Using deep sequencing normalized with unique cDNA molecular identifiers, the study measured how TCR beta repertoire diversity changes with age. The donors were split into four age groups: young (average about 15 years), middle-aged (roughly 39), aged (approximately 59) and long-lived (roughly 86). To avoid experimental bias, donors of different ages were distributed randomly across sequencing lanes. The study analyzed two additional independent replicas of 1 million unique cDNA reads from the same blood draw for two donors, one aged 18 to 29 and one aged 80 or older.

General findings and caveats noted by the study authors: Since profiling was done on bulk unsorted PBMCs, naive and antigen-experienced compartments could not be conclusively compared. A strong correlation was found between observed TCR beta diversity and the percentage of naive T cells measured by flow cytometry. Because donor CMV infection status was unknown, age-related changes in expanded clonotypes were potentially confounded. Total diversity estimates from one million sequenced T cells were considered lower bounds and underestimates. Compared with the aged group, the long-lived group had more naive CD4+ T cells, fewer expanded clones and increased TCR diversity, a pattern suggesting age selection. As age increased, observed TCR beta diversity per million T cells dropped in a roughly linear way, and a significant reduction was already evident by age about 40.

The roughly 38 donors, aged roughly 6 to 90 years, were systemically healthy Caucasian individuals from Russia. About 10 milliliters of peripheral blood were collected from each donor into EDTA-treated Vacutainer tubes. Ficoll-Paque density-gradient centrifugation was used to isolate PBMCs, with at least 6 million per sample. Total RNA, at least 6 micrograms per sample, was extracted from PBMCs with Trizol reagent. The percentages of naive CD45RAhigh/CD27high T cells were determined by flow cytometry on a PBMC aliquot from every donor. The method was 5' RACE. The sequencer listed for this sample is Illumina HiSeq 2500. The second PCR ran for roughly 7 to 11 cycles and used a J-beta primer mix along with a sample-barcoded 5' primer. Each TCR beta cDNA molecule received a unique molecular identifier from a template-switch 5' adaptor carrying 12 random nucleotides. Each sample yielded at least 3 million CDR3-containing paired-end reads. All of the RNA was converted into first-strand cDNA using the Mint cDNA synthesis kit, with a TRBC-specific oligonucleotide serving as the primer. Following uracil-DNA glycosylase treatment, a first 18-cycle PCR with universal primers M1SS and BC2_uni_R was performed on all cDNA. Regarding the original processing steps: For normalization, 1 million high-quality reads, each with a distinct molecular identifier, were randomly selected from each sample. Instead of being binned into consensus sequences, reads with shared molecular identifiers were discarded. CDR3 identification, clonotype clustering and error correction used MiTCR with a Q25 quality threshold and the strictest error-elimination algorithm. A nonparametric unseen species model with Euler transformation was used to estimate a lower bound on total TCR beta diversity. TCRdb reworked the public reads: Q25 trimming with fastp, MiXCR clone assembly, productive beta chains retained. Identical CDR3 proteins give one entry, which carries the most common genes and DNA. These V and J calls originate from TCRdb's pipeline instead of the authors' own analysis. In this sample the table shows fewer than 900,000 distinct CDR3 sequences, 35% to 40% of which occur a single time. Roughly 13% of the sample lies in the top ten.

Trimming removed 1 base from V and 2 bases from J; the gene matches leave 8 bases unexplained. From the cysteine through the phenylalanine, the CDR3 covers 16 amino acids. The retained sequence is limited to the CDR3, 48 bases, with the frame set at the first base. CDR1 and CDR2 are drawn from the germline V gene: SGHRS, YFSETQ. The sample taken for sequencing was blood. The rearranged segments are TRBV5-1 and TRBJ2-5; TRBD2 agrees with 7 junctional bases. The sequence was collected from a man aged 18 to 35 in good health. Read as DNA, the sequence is TGCGCCAGCAGCTTGATCATCTCGGGGGGACAAGAGACCCAGTACTTC. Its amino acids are CASSLIISGGQETQYF.